These 6 T cell receptor beta chains came from one sample sequenced in a study of PD-1 blockade in mismatch repair-deficient tumors. TCRdb keeps only in-frame clones here, not all; method: immunoSEQ multiplex PCR. Among around 40,000 clones, roughly 81% were seen once, and the ten largest hold roughly 3.5%. Sample: peripheral blood, taken approximately 1.5 years after starting pembrolizumab. These receptors were taken from an adult with mismatch repair-deficient cancer.

The chain combines TRBV25-1 with TRBJ1-1; possible D gene TRBD1, 6 bases. The CDR3 extends over 13 amino acids. The V and J ends lost 8 bases and 5 bases respectively, with 15 bases between them. Germline V lookup: CDR1 MGHDK, CDR2 SYGVNS. Here the CDR3 reads CASAAGGWTEAFF. The CDR3 DNA reads TGTGCCAGCGCTGCGGGGGGCTGGACTGAAGCTTTCTTT.

The rearrangement links TRBV6-1 to TRBJ2-1; D might be TRBD2 (5 bases). The length of the CDR3 is 15 residues. Deletions cut 1 base from V and 11 bases from J, with 18 bases between. Germline lookup yields CDR1 MNHNS and CDR2 SASEGT. This CDR3 is CASSEGTVHSRKQFF. CDR3 DNA: TGTGCCAGCAGTGAAGGGACTGTGCATTCCCGGAAGCAGTTCTTC.

The CDR3 DNA is TGCAGCGTTCTGTTGAACACTGAAGCTTTCTTT. This translates into CSVLLNTEAFF. This chain connects TRBV29-1 to TRBJ1-1; D remains ambiguous. The CDR3 sequence is 11 residues long. Per germline, CDR1 SQVTM and CDR2 ANQGSEA. The V gene lost 5 bases and the J gene lost 0 bases, with 4 bases spanning the gap.

The chain has TRBV7-2 and TRBJ2-5; tentative D call: TRBD2 (6 bases). Germline CDR1 reads SGHTA; CDR2 reads FQGNSA. The V and J ends lost 2 bases and 5 bases respectively, with 12 bases between them. This CDR3 is 14 amino acids long. CDR3 loop: CASSLRRGVETQYF. For the CDR3, the DNA is TGTGCCAGCAGCTTACGGCGCGGGGTGGAGACCCAGTACTTC.

The V and J genes are TRBV7-3 and TRBJ2-1; D uncertain. The germline V and J ends were trimmed by 2 bases and 6 bases, with 11 bases remaining between them. CDR3 length: 14 amino acids. Germline-derived CDR1 and CDR2 are SGHTA and FQGTGA. The CDR3 nucleotides are TGTGCCAGCAGCTTATATCACCGGGTCAATGAGCAGTTCTTC. It yields the protein CASSLYHRVNEQFF. The full variable domain, its missing parts supplied by reference TRBV7-3 and TRBJ2-1, is GAGVSQTPSNKVTEKGKYVELRCDPISGHTALYWYRQSLGQGPEFLIYFQGTGAADDSGLPNDRFFAVRPEGSVSTLKIQRTERGDSAVYLCASSLYHRVNEQFFGPGTRLTVL.

There are a few counts of this clone. This sequence joins TRBV5-4 and TRBJ2-3, with 9 nucleotides matching TRBD2. From germline, CDR1 is SGHNT and CDR2 YYREEE (reference sequence). Trimming cost V 6 bases and J 3 bases; bases outside gene matches: 8. This CDR3 has 15 amino acids. DNA of the CDR3: TGTGCCAGCACTTCGGGCGGGAGGGGGACAGATACGCAGTATTTT. Its translation is CASTSGGRGTDTQYF.